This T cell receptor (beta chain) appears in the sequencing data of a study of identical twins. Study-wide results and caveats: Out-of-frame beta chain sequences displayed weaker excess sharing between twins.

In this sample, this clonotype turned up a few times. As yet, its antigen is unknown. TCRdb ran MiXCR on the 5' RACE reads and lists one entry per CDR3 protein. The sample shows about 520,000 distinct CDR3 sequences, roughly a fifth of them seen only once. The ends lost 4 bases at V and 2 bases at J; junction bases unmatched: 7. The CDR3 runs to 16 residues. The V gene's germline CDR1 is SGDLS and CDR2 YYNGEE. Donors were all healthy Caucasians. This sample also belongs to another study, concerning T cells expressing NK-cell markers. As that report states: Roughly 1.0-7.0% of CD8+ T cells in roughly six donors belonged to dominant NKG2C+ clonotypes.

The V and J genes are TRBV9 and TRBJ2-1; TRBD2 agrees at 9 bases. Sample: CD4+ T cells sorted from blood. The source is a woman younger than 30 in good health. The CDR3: CASSPRGGRAYNEQFF. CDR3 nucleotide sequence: TGTGCCAGCAGCCCCCGGGGCGGGAGGGCCTACAATGAGCAGTTCTTC.